This is a list of T cell receptor beta chains from one sample in a study of Ad26.COV2.S vaccination and SARS-CoV-2 variants. This table comes from immunoSEQ multiplex PCR, and its TCRdb copy is limited to in-frame clones, with some not included. The data show 200,000 to 250,000 clones, approximately 90% seen once. This sample comprised peripheral blood, obtained in a trial of Ad26.COV2.S vaccine versus placebo. These TCRs come from a person between 18 and 59 years old who received the Ad26.COV2.S COVID-19 vaccine or a placebo. Both conserved end residues are part of each CDR3. The order of the fields is D gene, clone size, V gene, J gene, CDR3 protein, CDR3 DNA. The D gene is left open where the match is weak. A clone size is listed for some rows: how often the clone was seen (once, few, many), or a class if it is expanded.

TRBD1,NA,TRBV27,TRBJ1-5,CASGQGNQPQHF,TGTGCCAGCGGACAGGGCAATCAGCCCCAGCATTTT
TRBD1,NA,TRBV11-2,TRBJ2-6,CASSPGTGGLGANVLTF,TGTGCCAGCAGCCCCGGGACAGGGGGCCTTGGGGCCAACGTCCTGACTTTC
NA,NA,TRBV30,TRBJ1-1,CAWSYRGSTEAFF,TGTGCCTGGAGTTACCGGGGCTCCACTGAAGCTTTCTTT
NA,NA,TRBV7-2,TRBJ1-4,CASSKTSTNEKLFF,TGTGCCAGCAGCAAAACTTCAACTAATGAAAAACTGTTTTTT
NA,once,TRBV4-1,TRBJ2-1,CASSLIDRNEQFF,TGCGCCAGCAGCCTCATCGACAGGAATGAGCAGTTCTTC
NA,NA,TRBV6-5,TRBJ1-5,CASSSDGASNQPQHF,TGTGCCAGCAGCTCCGATGGGGCCTCTAATCAGCCCCAGCATTTT
TRBD1,NA,TRBV28,TRBJ1-4,CASRIGGTGGMLFF,TGTGCCAGCAGAATCGGCGGGACAGGGGGAATGCTGTTTTTT
TRBD2,NA,TRBV30,TRBJ2-7,CAWTERGLQRLKQYF,TGTGCCTGGACCGAGCGGGGACTACAACGTCTTAAGCAGTACTTC
NA,NA,TRBV4-2,TRBJ2-2,CASPTTGELFF,TGTGCCAGCCCGACGACCGGGGAGCTGTTTTTT
NA,few,TRBV7-7,TRBJ2-5,CASSLAPQETQYF,TGTGCTAGCAGCTTAGCTCCCCAAGAGACCCAGTACTTC
NA,NA,TRBV5-1,TRBJ1-6,CASSWGGNSPLHF,TGCGCCAGCAGCTGGGGTGGGAATTCACCCCTCCACTTT
NA,NA,TRBV6-5,TRBJ1-5,CASNSDGGYQPQHF,TGTGCCAGCAATTCCGATGGGGGCTACCAGCCCCAGCATTTT
NA,NA,TRBV21-1,TRBJ2-5,CASTDLPGQETQYF,TGTGCCAGCACTGATCTCCCAGGGCAAGAGACCCAGTACTTC
NA,NA,TRBV18,TRBJ1-3,CASSPESRNSGNTIYF,TGTGCCAGCTCACCGGAAAGTCGAAACTCTGGAAACACCATATATTTT
NA,NA,TRBV7-9,TRBJ1-1,CASTSLQLEAFF,TGTGCCAGCACTAGTCTACAACTCGAAGCTTTCTTT
NA,few,TRBV28,TRBJ1-3,CASSLDSFSGNTIYF,TGTGCCAGCAGTTTAGACAGCTTCTCTGGAAACACCATATATTTT
NA,NA,TRBV18,TRBJ1-2,CASSPPPGHYGYTF,TGTGCCAGCTCACCACCTCCAGGGCACTATGGCTACACCTTC
TRBD1,NA,TRBV7-2,TRBJ1-2,CASSLRTGTDYGYTF,TGTGCCAGCAGCCTTCGTACCGGGACAGACTATGGCTACACCTTC
NA,once,TRBV5-1,TRBJ1-3,CASSLVGSGNTIYF,TGCGCCAGCAGCTTGGTAGGCTCTGGAAACACCATATATTTT
TRBD2,NA,TRBV7-2,TRBJ2-3,CASSLAPLAAWGSRTDTQYF,TGTGCCAGCAGCTTAGCCCCACTAGCGGCGTGGGGGTCTCGCACAGATACGCAGTATTTT
TRBD2,NA,TRBV7-8,TRBJ2-7,CASSRGLAGVYEQYF,TGTGCCAGCAGCAGAGGACTAGCGGGGGTGTACGAGCAGTACTTC
NA,NA,TRBV30,TRBJ2-7,CAWSVSRTRPSYEQYF,TGTGCCTGGAGTGTATCCCGGACGCGTCCCTCCTACGAGCAGTACTTC
NA,NA,TRBV7-6,TRBJ2-5,CASSLSGRLTPETQYF,TGTGCCAGCAGCTTATCAGGGCGCCTCACCCCCGAGACCCAGTACTTC
NA,NA,TRBV4-3,TRBJ2-7,CASSQDGGAYEQYF,TGCGCCAGCAGCCAAGACGGCGGAGCCTACGAGCAGTACTTC
NA,NA,TRBV3-1/TRBV3-2,TRBJ2-7,CASSQGPLGASEQYF,TGTGCCAGCAGCCAAGGCCCCCTGGGGGCAAGCGAGCAGTACTTC
NA,once,TRBV5-4,TRBJ2-1,CASSSQQYNEQFF,TGTGCCAGCAGCTCACAGCAGTACAATGAGCAGTTCTTC
TRBD2,NA,TRBV5-4,TRBJ2-3,CASSLGLAEQYF,TGTGCCAGCAGTTTGGGACTAGCGGAGCAGTATTTT
TRBD2,NA,TRBV28,TRBJ2-1,CASRTPRTSGVQFF,TGTGCCAGCAGGACTCCCCGGACTAGCGGGGTTCAGTTCTTC
NA,NA,TRBV6-5,TRBJ1-1,CAIRRVRNTEAFF,TGTGCCATCCGCAGGGTCCGGAACACTGAAGCTTTCTTT
NA,NA,TRBV19,TRBJ1-1,CASSWMGSGAEAFF,TGTGCCAGTAGTTGGATGGGGTCTGGGGCTGAAGCTTTCTTT
NA,NA,TRBV5-8,TRBJ2-5,CASSPGWTEQETQYF,TGTGCCAGCAGCCCGGGCTGGACAGAACAAGAGACCCAGTACTTC
TRBD1,NA,TRBV10-1,TRBJ2-2,CASSEDRGPNTGELFF,TGCGCCAGCAGTGAGGACAGGGGCCCGAACACCGGGGAGCTGTTTTTT
TRBD2,few,TRBV3-1/TRBV3-2,TRBJ2-1,CASSQRSGGDYNEQFF,TGTGCCAGCAGCCAACGTAGCGGGGGGGACTACAATGAGCAGTTCTTC